The source of this T cell receptor beta chain is a study of T cell responses to AZD1222 COVID-19 vaccine. The germline V gene encodes CDR1 SGHTA and CDR2 FQGNSA. J lost 7 bases, V lost 0 bases, and 11 bases had no gene match. The CDR3 spans 17 residues. The assay was immunoSEQ multiplex PCR, and TCRdb's table has in-frame clones only and misses some. The sample contains roughly 150,000 clones, roughly 92% of which appear only once. J is TRBJ1-5 and V is TRBV7-2; 8 positions match TRBD1. The sequence derives from an adult in good health. The specimen was peripheral blood, collected on day 0 of AZD1222 vaccination. CDR3 residues: CASSLAPGGVESQPQHF. CDR3 nucleotides: TGTGCCAGCAGCTTAGCCCCAGGGGGCGTAGAGTCACAGCCCCAGCATTTT.